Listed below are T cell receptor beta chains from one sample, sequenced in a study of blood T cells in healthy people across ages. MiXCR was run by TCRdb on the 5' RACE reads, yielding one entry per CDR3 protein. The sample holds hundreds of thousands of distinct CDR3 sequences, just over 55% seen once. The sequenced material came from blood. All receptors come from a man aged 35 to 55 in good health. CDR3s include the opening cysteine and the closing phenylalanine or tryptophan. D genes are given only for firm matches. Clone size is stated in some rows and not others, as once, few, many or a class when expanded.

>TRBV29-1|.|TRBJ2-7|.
CSVASGTASSYEQYF
TGCAGCGTCGCCTCCGGGACTGCGAGCTCCTACGAGCAGTACTTC
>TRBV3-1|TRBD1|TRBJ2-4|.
CASSQRQGARNIQYF
TGTGCCAGCAGCCAGAGACAGGGGGCGCGAAACATTCAGTACTTC
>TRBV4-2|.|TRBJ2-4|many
CASSQEGGRGTKNIQYF
TGTGCCAGCAGCCAAGAAGGGGGGCGGGGGACCAAAAACATTCAGTACTTC
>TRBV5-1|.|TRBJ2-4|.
CASSSTTGGVLAKNIQYF
TGCGCCAGCAGCTCGACGACAGGCGGAGTACTAGCCAAAAACATTCAGTACTTC
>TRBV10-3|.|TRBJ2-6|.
CAIPSASGANVLTF
TGTGCCATCCCATCGGCCTCTGGGGCCAACGTCCTGACTTTC
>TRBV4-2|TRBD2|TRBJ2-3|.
CASTREPRTSGSADTQYF
TGTGCCAGCACAAGAGAACCCCGGACTAGCGGGAGTGCAGATACGCAGTATTTT
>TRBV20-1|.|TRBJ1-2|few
CSATNNILNYGYTF
TGCAGTGCTACTAACAACATTCTTAACTATGGCTACACCTTC
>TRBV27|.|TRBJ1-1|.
CASSLFGRTEAFF
TGTGCCAGCAGTTTATTTGGAAGGACTGAAGCTTTCTTT
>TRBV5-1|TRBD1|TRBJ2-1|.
CASSLAQGAGYNEQFF
TGCGCCAGCAGCTTGGCCCAGGGGGCTGGGTACAATGAGCAGTTCTTC
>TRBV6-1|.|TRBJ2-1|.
CASSDPQGGEQFF
TGTGCCAGCAGTGATCCGCAGGGGGGTGAGCAGTTCTTC
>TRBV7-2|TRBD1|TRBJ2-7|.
CASRPKTGPLSYEQYF
TGTGCCAGCAGGCCAAAGACAGGGCCACTCTCCTACGAGCAGTACTTC
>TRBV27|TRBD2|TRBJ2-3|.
CASSPSAGESTDTQYF
TGTGCCAGCAGTCCGTCAGCGGGGGAAAGCACAGATACGCAGTATTTT
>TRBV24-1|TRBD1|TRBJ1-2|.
CATSTGTGSYGYTF
TGTGCCACCAGTACCGGGACAGGGAGCTATGGCTACACCTTC
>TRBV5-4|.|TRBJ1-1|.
CASSFQWAEKGGEAFF
TGTGCCAGCAGCTTTCAATGGGCCGAAAAAGGGGGTGAAGCTTTCTTT
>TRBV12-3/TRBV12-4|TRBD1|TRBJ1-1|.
CASSPRQGIMNTEAFF
TGTGCCAGCAGTCCAAGACAGGGGATCATGAACACTGAAGCTTTCTTT
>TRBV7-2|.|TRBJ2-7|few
CASSRRVPLEQYF
TGTGCCAGCAGCAGGCGGGTGCCCCTCGAGCAGTACTTC
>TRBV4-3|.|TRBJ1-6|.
CASSQRPGHRYNSPLHF
TGCGCCAGCAGCCAGCGGCCCGGGCACCGCTATAATTCACCCCTCCACTTT
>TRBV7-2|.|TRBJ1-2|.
CASRVTGYGYTF
TGTGCCAGCAGAGTTACAGGGTATGGCTACACCTTC
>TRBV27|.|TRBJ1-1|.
CASSLSGVGFGTEAFF
TGTGCCAGCAGTTTATCAGGCGTTGGGTTTGGCACTGAAGCTTTCTTT
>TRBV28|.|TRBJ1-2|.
CASGEQAPNYGYTF
TGTGCCAGCGGAGAACAGGCACCCAACTATGGCTACACCTTC
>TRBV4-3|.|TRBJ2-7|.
CASSQDRQAYEQYF
TGCGCCAGCAGCCAAGATCGGCAGGCCTACGAGCAGTACTTC
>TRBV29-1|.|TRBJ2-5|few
CSVEDSRVRGETQYF
TGCAGCGTTGAAGATTCGCGGGTTAGGGGAGAGACCCAGTACTTC